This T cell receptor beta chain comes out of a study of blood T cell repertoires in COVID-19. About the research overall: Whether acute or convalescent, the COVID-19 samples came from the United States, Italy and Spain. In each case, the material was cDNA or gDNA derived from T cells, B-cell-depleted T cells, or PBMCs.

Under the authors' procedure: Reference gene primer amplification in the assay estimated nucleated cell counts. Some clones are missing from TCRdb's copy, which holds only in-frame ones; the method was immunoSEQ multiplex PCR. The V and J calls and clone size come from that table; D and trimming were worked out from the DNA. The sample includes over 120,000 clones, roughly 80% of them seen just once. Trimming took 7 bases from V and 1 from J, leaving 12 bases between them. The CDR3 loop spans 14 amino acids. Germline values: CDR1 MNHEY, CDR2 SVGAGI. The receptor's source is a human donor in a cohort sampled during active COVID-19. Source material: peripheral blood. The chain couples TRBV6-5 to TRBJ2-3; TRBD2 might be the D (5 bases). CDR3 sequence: CASNGREGTDTQYF. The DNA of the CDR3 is TGTGCCAGCAATGGGAGAGAAGGCACAGATACGCAGTATTTT.